What follows is one T cell receptor (beta chain) and its context. Deletions cut 3 bases from V and 4 bases from J, with 7 bases between. The CDR3 extends over 12 amino acids. Germline V gene sequence: CDR1 LGHDT, CDR2 YNNKEL (reference sequence). TCRdb's copy holds only in-frame clones and misses some; the assay was immunoSEQ multiplex PCR. The sample includes 120,000 or so clones, about 92% seen only once; the top ten take 3.5% to 5%. These data originate in a study of blood T cell repertoires in COVID-19. Material: peripheral blood. The TCR originated in a man in his fifties or sixties with COVID-19, enrolled during active disease. The rearrangement uses TRBV3-1 (or the pseudogene TRBV3-2) and TRBJ2-7; D is ambiguous. The chain's CDR3 is CASSQAAYEQYF. The CDR3, as DNA: TGTGCCAGCAGCCAGGCTGCTTACGAGCAGTACTTC.